These T cell receptor beta chains were read from a single sample in a study of blood T cells in healthy people across ages. TCRdb re-analysed the 5' RACE reads in MiXCR, keeping a single row per CDR3 protein. The sample shows over 550,000 distinct CDR3 sequences, roughly 31% of them seen only once. Sequencing input: blood. These receptors originate from a woman over 75 in good health. Each CDR3 is given with its conserved first and last residue. A D gene is named only where the DNA matches it firmly. Not every row has a clone size; where given, it reads once, few, many or a size class.

J,size,D,V,CDR3,DNA
TRBJ1-1,many,-,TRBV29-1,CSVLAYVTGRLNTEAFF,TGCAGCGTTTTGGCCTATGTGACAGGAAGATTGAACACTGAAGCTTTCTTT
TRBJ1-2,many,-,TRBV27,CASSLTGKSYTF,TGTGCCAGCAGTTTAACAGGGAAGAGCTACACCTTC
TRBJ1-6,few,-,TRBV5-1,CASSPGQVGSPLHF,TGCGCCAGCAGCCCGGGCCAGGTCGGTTCACCCCTCCACTTT
TRBJ2-1,many,-,TRBV7-9,CASSVSVSPYNEQFF,TGTGCCAGCAGTGTTTCCGTGAGCCCCTACAATGAGCAGTTCTTC
TRBJ2-3,many,TRBD2,TRBV20-1,CSARSGGAASTDTQYF,TGCAGTGCGAGGAGCGGGGGAGCGGCTAGCACAGATACGCAGTATTTT
TRBJ1-6,-,-,TRBV14,CASSQRGSPLHF,TGTGCCAGCAGCCAACGGGGCTCACCCCTCCACTTT
TRBJ1-1,-,TRBD1,TRBV3-1,CASSPTGHEVTEAFF,TGTGCCAGCAGCCCGACAGGGCATGAGGTCACTGAAGCTTTCTTT
TRBJ2-7,many,-,TRBV6-6,CASSYSAGVYEQYF,TGTGCCAGCAGTTACTCGGCAGGGGTCTACGAGCAGTACTTC
TRBJ2-3,many,TRBD1,TRBV5-1,CASSQGQGRDTQYF,TGCGCCAGCAGCCAAGGACAGGGTAGAGATACGCAGTATTTT
TRBJ1-2,-,-,TRBV23-1,CASSQNYREDYGYTF,TGCGCCAGCAGTCAAAACTACAGGGAAGACTATGGCTACACCTTC
TRBJ2-5,many,-,TRBV12-3/TRBV12-4,CASSMYQETQYF,TGTGCCAGCAGCATGTACCAAGAGACCCAGTACTTC
TRBJ2-5,-,TRBD1,TRBV30,CAWSQAAGGEETQYF,TGTGCCTGGAGCCAAGCCGCAGGGGGTGAAGAGACCCAGTACTTC
TRBJ2-3,-,-,TRBV11-3,CASSFIDYTQYF,TGTGCCAGCAGCTTCATCGACTATACGCAGTATTTT
TRBJ1-2,few,-,TRBV30,CAWVKIPDPSYGYTF,TGTGCCTGGGTCAAAATTCCGGACCCTTCCTATGGCTACACCTTC
TRBJ2-7,-,TRBD1,TRBV7-2,CASSLGQGGGYEQYF,TGTGCCAGCAGCTTGGGACAGGGAGGGGGCTACGAGCAGTACTTC
TRBJ2-7,-,TRBD2,TRBV12-3/TRBV12-4,CANTLGRVSQYF,TGTGCCAACACCCTAGGGAGGGTGAGCCAGTACTTC
TRBJ2-3,many,TRBD2,TRBV4-2,CASSLQGGGITDTQYF,TGTGCCAGCAGCCTTCAGGGCGGGGGGATCACAGATACGCAGTATTTT
TRBJ2-7,-,-,TRBV20-1,CSLRGPPYNEQYF,TGCAGCTTGCGGGGGCCCCCCTACAATGAGCAGTACTTC
TRBJ2-6,many,-,TRBV6-1,CASSEIVGVSGANVLTF,TGTGCCAGCAGTGAAATTGTGGGAGTTTCTGGGGCCAACGTCCTGACTTTC
TRBJ2-3,-,TRBD1,TRBV20-1,CSARPVGGASTDTQYF,TGCAGTGCTAGGCCTGTAGGGGGCGCCAGCACAGATACGCAGTATTTT
TRBJ2-5,many,TRBD1,TRBV5-1,CASMRGGAVETQYF,TGCGCCAGCATGAGAGGGGGCGCGGTGGAGACCCAGTACTTC
TRBJ1-5,-,-,TRBV6-1,CASTLQASNQPQHF,TGTGCCAGCACCCTACAGGCGAGCAATCAGCCCCAGCATTTT
TRBJ1-1,-,-,TRBV14,CASKMDLGRDNTEAFF,TGTGCCAGCAAAATGGATCTGGGTCGGGATAACACTGAAGCTTTCTTT
TRBJ2-7,few,-,TRBV7-2,CASSPRQNSYEQYF,TGTGCCAGCAGCCCGAGACAGAACTCCTACGAGCAGTACTTC
TRBJ1-4,-,-,TRBV7-2,CASSLAGRLTNEKLFF,TGTGCCAGCAGCTTAGCAGGACGTCTAACTAATGAAAAACTGTTTTTT
TRBJ1-1,many,-,TRBV4-3,CASSQDRLLNTEAFF,TGCGCCAGCAGCCAAGATCGACTCCTGAACACTGAAGCTTTCTTT
TRBJ2-7,many,-,TRBV9,CASSVGTLPSSEQYF,TGTGCCAGCAGCGTAGGGACTCTTCCTTCCTCCGAGCAGTACTTC